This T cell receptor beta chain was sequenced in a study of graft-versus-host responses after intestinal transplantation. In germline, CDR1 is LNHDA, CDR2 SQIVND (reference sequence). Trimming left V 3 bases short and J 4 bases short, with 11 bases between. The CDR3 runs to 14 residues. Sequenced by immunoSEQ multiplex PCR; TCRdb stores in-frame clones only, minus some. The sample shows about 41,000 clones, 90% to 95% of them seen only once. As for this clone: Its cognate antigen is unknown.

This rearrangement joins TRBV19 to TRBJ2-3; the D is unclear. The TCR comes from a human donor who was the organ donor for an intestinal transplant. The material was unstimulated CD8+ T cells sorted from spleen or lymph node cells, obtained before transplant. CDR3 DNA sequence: TGTGCCAGTAGTATGGCCAGAGCTCCAGATACGCAGTATTTT. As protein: CASSMARAPDTQYF.